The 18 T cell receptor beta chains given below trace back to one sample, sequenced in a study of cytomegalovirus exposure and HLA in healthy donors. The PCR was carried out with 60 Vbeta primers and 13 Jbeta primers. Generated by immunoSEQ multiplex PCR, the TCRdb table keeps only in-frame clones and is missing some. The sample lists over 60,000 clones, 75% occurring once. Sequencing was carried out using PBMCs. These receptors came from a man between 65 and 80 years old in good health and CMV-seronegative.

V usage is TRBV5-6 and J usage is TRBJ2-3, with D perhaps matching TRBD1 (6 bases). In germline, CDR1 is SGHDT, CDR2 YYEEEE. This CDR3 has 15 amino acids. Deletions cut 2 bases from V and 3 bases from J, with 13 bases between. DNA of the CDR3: TGTGCCAGCAGCTTTAGGGGGAGTGGTACAGATACGCAGTATTTT. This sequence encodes CASSFRGSGTDTQYF.

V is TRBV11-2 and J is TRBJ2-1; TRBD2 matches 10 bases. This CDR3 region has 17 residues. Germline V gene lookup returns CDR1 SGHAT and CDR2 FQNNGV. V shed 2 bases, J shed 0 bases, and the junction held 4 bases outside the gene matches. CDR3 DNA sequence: TGTGCCAGCAGCTTACTTGCTAGCGGGAGCTCCTACAATGAGCAGTTCTTC. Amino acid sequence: CASSLLASGSSYNEQFF.

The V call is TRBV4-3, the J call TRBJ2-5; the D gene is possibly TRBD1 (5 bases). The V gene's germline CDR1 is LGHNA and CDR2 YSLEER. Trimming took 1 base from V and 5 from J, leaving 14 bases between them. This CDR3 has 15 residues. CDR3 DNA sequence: TGCGCCAGCAGCCAAGCAAACCAGGGCAGTGAGACCCAGTACTTC. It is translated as CASSQANQGSETQYF.

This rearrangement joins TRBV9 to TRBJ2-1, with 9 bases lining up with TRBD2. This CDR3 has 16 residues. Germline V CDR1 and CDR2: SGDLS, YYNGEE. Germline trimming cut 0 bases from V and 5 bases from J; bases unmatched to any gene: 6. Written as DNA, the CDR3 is TGTGCCAGCAGCGTAGGGCTAGCGGGAAACAACAATGAGCAGTTCTTC. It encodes CASSVGLAGNNNEQFF.

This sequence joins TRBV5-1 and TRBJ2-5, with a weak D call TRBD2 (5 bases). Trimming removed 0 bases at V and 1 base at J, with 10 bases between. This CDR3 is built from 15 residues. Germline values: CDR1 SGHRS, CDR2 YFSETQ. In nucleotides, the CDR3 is TGCGCCAGCAGCTTGGGGAACGGACTCCAAGAGACCCAGTACTTC. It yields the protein CASSLGNGLQETQYF.

The CDR3 DNA is TGCAGCGTTGCGGGACAGGGAGAGGGAGCCTATGGCTACACCTTC. Its translation: CSVAGQGEGAYGYTF. This rearrangement joins TRBV29-1 to TRBJ1-2; 9 bases agree with TRBD1. CDR3 size: 15 residues. Losses at the gene ends were 4 bases for V and 4 bases for J; bases not matched to a gene: 10. Germline V lookup: CDR1 SQVTM, CDR2 ANQGSEA.

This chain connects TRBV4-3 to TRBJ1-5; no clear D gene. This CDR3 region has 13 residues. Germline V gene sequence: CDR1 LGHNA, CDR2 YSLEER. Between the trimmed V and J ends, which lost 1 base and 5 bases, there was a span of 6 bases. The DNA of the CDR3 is TGCGCCAGCAGCCAAGGAGATTATCAGCCCCAGCATTTT. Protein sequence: CASSQGDYQPQHF.

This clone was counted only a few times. The chain's CDR3 is CASSDSDREGYTF. CDR3 nucleotides: TGTGCCAGCAGTGACTCGGACCGGGAGGGCTACACCTTC. The chain couples TRBV6-4 to TRBJ1-2, with D hard to call. This CDR3 comprises 13 residues. Germline lookup yields CDR1 MRHNA and CDR2 SNTAGT. Trimming shortened V by 0 bases and J by 8 bases, and 10 bases separated the two germline ends.

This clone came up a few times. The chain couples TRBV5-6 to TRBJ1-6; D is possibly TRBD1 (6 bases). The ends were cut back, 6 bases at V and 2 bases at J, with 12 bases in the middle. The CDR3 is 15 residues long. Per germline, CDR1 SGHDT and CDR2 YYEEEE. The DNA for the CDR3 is TGTGCCAGCAAGCGGGGGCAGACCTATAATTCACCCCTCCACTTT. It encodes CASKRGQTYNSPLHF.

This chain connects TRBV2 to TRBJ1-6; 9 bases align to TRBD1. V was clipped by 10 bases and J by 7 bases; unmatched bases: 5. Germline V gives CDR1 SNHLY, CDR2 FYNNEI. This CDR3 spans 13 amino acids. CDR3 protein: CANGQGPNSPLHF. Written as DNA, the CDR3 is TGTGCCAACGGACAGGGGCCCAATTCACCCCTCCACTTT.

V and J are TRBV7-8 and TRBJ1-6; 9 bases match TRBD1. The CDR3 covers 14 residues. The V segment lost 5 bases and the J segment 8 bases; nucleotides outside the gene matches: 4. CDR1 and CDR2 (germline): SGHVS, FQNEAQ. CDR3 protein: CASSPGTGYSPLHF. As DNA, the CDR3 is TGTGCCAGCAGCCCCGGGACAGGGTATTCACCCCTCCACTTT. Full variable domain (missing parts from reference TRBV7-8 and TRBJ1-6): GAGVSQSPRYKVAKRGQDVALRCDPISGHVSLFWYQQALGQGPEFLTYFQNEAQLDKSGLPSDRFFAERPEGSVSTLKIQRTQQEDSAVYLCASSPGTGYSPLHFGNGTRLTVT.

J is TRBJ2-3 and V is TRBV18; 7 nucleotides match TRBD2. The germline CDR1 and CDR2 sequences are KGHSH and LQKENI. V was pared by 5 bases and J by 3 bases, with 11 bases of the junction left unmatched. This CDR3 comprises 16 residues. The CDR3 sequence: CASSARQRGETDTQYF. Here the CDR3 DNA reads TGTGCCAGCTCAGCTCGTCAGCGGGGTGAGACAGATACGCAGTATTTT.

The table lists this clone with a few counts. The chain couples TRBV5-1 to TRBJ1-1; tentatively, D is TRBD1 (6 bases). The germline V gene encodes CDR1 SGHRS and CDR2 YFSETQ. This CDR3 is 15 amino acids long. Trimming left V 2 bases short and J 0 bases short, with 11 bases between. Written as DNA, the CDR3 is TGCGCCAGCAGCTTTGGGACAACGATGAACACTGAAGCTTTCTTT. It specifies CASSFGTTMNTEAFF.

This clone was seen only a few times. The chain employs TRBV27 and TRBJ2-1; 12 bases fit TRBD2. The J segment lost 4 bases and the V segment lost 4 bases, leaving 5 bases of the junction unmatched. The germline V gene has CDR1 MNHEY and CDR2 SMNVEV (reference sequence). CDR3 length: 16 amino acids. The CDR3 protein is CASSSRTSGEYNEQFF. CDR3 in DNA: TGTGCCAGCAGTTCAAGGACTAGCGGGGAATACAATGAGCAGTTCTTC.

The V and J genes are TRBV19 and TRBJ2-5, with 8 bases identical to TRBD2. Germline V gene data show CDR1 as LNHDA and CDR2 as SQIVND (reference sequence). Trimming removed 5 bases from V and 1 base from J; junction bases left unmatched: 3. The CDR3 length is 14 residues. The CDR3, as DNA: TGTGCCAGTAGTGTTAGCGGGGTCCAAGAGACCCAGTACTTC. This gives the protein CASSVSGVQETQYF.

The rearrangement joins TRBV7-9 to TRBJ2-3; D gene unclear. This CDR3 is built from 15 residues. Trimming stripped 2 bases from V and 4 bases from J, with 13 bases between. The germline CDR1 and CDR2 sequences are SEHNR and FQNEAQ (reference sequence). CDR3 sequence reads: CASSLKRLVSDTQYF. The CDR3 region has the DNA TGTGCCAGCAGCTTAAAGAGGCTAGTATCAGATACGCAGTATTTT.

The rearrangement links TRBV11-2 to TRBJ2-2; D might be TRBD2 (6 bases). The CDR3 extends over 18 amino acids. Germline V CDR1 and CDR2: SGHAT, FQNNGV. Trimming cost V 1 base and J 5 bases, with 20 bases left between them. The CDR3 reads CASSLARGREGYTGELFF. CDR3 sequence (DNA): TGTGCCAGCAGCTTAGCTCGCGGGCGGGAAGGATATACCGGGGAGCTGTTTTTT.

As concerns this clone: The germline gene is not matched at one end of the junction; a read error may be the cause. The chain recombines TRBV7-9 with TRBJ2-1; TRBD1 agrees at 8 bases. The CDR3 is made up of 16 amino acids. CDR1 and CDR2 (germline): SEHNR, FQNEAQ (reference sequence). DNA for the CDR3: TGTTCCAGCAGCCCACCCCCGGGACAGGTGACCAGGGAGCAGTTCTTC. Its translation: CSSSPPPGQVTREQFF.